A single T cell receptor (beta chain) is shown here with its context. Its antigen remains unidentified. Profiled with immunoSEQ multiplex PCR; TCRdb holds only in-frame clones, not every one. The table has about 41,000 clones, about 88% seen once; the top ten hold more than 2%. This entry belongs to a study of T cells in localized non-small cell lung cancer. Whole-study results and caveats: Detection in adjacent lung was observed for a median around 55 of the top 100 tumor clones. Heterogeneity within the tumor remains possible, as just one region underwent sequencing. Longer overall survival accompanied higher blood T cell density. In uninvolved adjacent lung, T cell clonality reached its highest value, exceeding tumor.

The germline gives CDR1 LGHNT, CDR2 FRNRAP. V was clipped by 1 base and J by 7 bases, with 16 bases between them. The CDR3 covers 16 residues. The TCR sequence derives from a female donor over 55 with stage I squamous cell lung carcinoma. Sequences were derived from peripheral blood, sampled before any cancer treatment. V gene TRBV12-5 combines with J gene TRBJ1-4; possibly TRBD1 for D (6 bases). This chain's CDR3 is CASGLEKGTRGEKLFF. In DNA form, the CDR3 reads TGTGCTAGTGGTTTGGAAAAGGGGACAAGGGGTGAAAAACTGTTTTTT.